This T cell receptor (beta chain) was found in a study of tumor-infiltrating lymphocytes in primary liver carcinoma. Turning to the study itself: Ages ranged from 30 to 69, with HCC or mixed HCC-cholangiocarcinoma. These were node-negative, non-metastatic T1-T3 tumors of about 4.2 to 11 cm.

The CDR3 runs 12 residues. Germline loops: CDR1 SQVTM, CDR2 ANQGSEA. V shed 6 bases and J shed 6 bases, with 14 bases lying between them. A primer in the constant region served to generate TCR beta cDNA from approximately 500 ng of total RNA. ARM-PCR, slightly modified, supplied the TCR beta libraries through three nested multiplex PCR rounds. The first two PCR rounds used TRBV1-TRBV30 forward primers with a C-beta reverse primer, 9 to 10 cycles each. TCRdb analysed the multiplex PCR reads with MiXCR anew, one entry per CDR3 protein. This sample has about 210,000 distinct CDR3 sequences; 70% to 90% occur once, and the top ten carry over 15%. The tissue used was unsorted bulk material of about 19-30 mg. RNA and DNA were co-extracted from it with the AllPrep DNA/RNA mini kit. Chronic HBV infection affected patients, none of whom had received treatment.

This sequence joins TRBV29-1 and TRBJ1-1; D unresolved. The receptor was derived from a man between 35 and 55 years old with primary liver carcinoma and hepatitis B virus infection. Sequencing used tumor tissue from primary liver carcinoma. The CDR3 sequence: CSVTHGRAEAFF. The CDR3 DNA reads as TGCAGCGTCACTCACGGTAGGGCTGAAGCTTTCTTT.